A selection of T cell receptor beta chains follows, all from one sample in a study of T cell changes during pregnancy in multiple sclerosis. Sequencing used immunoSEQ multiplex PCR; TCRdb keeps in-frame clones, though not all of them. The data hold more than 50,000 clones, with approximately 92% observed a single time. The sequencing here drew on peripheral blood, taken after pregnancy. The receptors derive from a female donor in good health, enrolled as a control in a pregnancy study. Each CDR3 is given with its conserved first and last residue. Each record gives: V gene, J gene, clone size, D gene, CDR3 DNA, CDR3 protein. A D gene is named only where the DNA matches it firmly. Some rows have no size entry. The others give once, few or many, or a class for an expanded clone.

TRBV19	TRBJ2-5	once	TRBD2	TGTGCCAGTAGTATAGGCCGACTAGCGGGAGTCCAAGAGACCCAGTACTTC	CASSIGRLAGVQETQYF
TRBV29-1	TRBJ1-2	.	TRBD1	TGCAGCGTTAGACAGGGGGCGGTCTATGGCTACACCTTC	CSVRQGAVYGYTF
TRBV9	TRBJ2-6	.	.	TGTGCCAGCAGCGTAAGGGGTCCCGCCGCTGGGGCCAACGTCCTGACTTTC	CASSVRGPAAGANVLTF
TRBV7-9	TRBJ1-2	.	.	TGTGCCAGCAGCTTAGAAGCCGGGAACTATGGCTACACCTTC	CASSLEAGNYGYTF
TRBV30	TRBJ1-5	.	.	TGTGCCTGGAGTCAGGGTGCCTCGGGTCAGCCCCAGCATTTT	CAWSQGASGQPQHF
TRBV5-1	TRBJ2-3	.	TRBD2	TGCGCCAGCAGCTTGCTAGCGGGAGTCGGGCCCGCAGATACGCAGTATTTT	CASSLLAGVGPADTQYF
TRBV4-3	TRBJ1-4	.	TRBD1	TGCGCCAGCAGCCAAGATCTACAGGGGGGCGTTGAAAAACTGTTTTTT	CASSQDLQGGVEKLFF
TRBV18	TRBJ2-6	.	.	TGTGCCAGCTCACCTCTCGGGGGGCTCGGGGCCAACGTCCTGACTTTC	CASSPLGGLGANVLTF
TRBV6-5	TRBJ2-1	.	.	TGTGCCAGCAGACCGATGGACAGCGGGAACAATGAGCAGTTCTTC	CASRPMDSGNNEQFF
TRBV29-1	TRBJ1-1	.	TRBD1	TGCAGCGTTGAACACAGGGGAAGGAACACTGAAGCTTTCTTT	CSVEHRGRNTEAFF
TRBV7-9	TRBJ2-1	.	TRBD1	TGTGCCAGCAGCCCTACAGGGGGAAGCTCCTACAATGAGCAGTTCTTC	CASSPTGGSSYNEQFF
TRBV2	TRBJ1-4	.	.	TGTGCCAGCAGTGAAATAGTACAGGGTAATGAAAAACTGTTTTTT	CASSEIVQGNEKLFF
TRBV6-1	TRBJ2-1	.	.	TGTGCCAGCAGTGAGGGTGGGAGAATTGCCTCCTACAATGAGCAGTTCTTC	CASSEGGRIASYNEQFF
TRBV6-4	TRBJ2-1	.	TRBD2	TGTGCCAGCAGTGAGTTATTACTAGCGGGGGCTGTGAATGAGCAGTTCTTC	CASSELLLAGAVNEQFF
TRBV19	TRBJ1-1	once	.	TGTGCCAGTAGTATTCCGGGACAAACGGGCACTGAAGCTTTCTTT	CASSIPGQTGTEAFF
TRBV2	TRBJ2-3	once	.	TGTGCCAGCAGTGAACGAGGCTTGGATACGCAGTATTTT	CASSERGLDTQYF
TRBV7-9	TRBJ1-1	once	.	TGTGCCAGCAGCAATAGGGGGACGGTTAACACTGAAGCTTTCTTT	CASSNRGTVNTEAFF
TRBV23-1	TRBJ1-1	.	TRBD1	TGCGCCAGGAGCGCGAGGGGGCACACTGAAGCTTTCTTT	CARSARGHTEAFF
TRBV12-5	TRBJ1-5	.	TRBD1	TGTGCTAGTGGACCAGACAGGGGGCTAGGGAATCAGCCCCAGCATTTT	CASGPDRGLGNQPQHF
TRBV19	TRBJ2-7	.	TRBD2	TGTGCCAGTAGTATAGCCGGGACTAGCGGGCGCGAGCAGTACTTC	CASSIAGTSGREQYF
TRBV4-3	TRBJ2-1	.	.	TGCGCCAGCAGCCTGTCGACAGAAATTTCCTACAATGAGCAGTTCTTC	CASSLSTEISYNEQFF
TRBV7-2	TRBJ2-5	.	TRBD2	TGTGCCAGCAGCGCCGCTAGCGGGGGAGAGACCCAGTACTTC	CASSAASGGETQYF
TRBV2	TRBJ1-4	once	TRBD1	TGTGCCAGCAGTCGACAGGGGGCCGGTAATGAAAAACTGTTTTTT	CASSRQGAGNEKLFF
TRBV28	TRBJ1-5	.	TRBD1	TGTGCCAGCAGGGGGACAGGGGTACAGCCCCAGCATTTT	CASRGTGVQPQHF
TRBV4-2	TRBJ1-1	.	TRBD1	TGTGCCAGCAGCGGACAGGGCGGTACTGAAGCTTTCTTT	CASSGQGGTEAFF
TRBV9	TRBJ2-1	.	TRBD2	TGTGCCAGCAGCTCTAGGACTAGCGGGGACAATGAGCAGTTCTTC	CASSSRTSGDNEQFF
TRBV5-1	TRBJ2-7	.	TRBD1	TGCGCCAGCAGCCCGGGGACAGGGGGCGACGAGCAGTACTTC	CASSPGTGGDEQYF
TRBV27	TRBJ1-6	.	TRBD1	TGTGCCAGCAGTTCATATTCAGGGACAGGGGGCAATTCACCCCTCCACTTT	CASSSYSGTGGNSPLHF
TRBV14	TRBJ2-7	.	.	TGTGCCAGCAGCCAAGGGGAGCCCTTGGTGATTCTCCACGAGCAGTACTTC	CASSQGEPLVILHEQYF
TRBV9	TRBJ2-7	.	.	TGTGCCAGCAGCGTAGACTTGGGGCAGTCAAGCTCCTACGAGCAGTACTTC	CASSVDLGQSSSYEQYF
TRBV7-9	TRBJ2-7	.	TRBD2	TGTGCCAGCAGCCCCATCGGGGGGGTAGGGTCCTACGAGCAGTACTTC	CASSPIGGVGSYEQYF
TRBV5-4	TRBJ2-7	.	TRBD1	TGTGCCAGCAGCATACCGGGACAGGGCTACGAGCAGTACTTC	CASSIPGQGYEQYF
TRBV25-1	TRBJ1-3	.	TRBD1	TGTGCCAGCAGTGAATTTGAGGGGGCGTCTGGAAACACCATATATTTT	CASSEFEGASGNTIYF
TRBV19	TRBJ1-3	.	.	TGTGCCAGTAAAGAACTGGGGAGCTCTGGAAACACCATATATTTT	CASKELGSSGNTIYF
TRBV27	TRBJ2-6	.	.	TGTGCCAGCAGTAATACAGGGTTAACTGGGGCCAACGTCCTGACTTTC	CASSNTGLTGANVLTF
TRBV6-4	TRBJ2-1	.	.	TGTGCCAGCAGTGCAGAACTAGCTGACTTTCAGTTCTTC	CASSAELADFQFF
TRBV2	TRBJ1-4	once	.	TGTGCCAGCAGTGTCAGTTATAATGAAAAACTGTTTTTT	CASSVSYNEKLFF
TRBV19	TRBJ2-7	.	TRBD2	TGTGCCAGTAGTCGGTTCGCAGCGGGAGGACGCTCCTACGAGCAGTACTTC	CASSRFAAGGRSYEQYF